This T cell receptor beta chain is drawn from a study of PD-1 blockade in classical Hodgkin lymphoma. Sequenced by immunoSEQ multiplex PCR; TCRdb stores in-frame clones only, minus some. The table shows thousands of clones, with around 86% occurring only once. Notes on the study in general: Some patients began nivolumab under 1 year after ASCT. These patients were excluded from later analyses.

Exposure to brentuximab vedotin varied, and each patient had relapsed following autologous stem cell transplantation. It was by magnetic negative selection that CD4+ T cells were purified from thawed PBMCs. A note on this clone: Its antigen is currently unknown.

The sequencing here drew on CD4+ T cells from blood, taken at baseline. This receptor was identified in a human donor with classical Hodgkin lymphoma.

The DNA of the CDR3 is TGTGCCAGCAGCATTGTTGGACGAGGAGACACTGAAGCTTTCTTT. This codes for CASSIVGRGDTEAFF. This chain connects TRBV7-3 to TRBJ1-1; D is uncertain. V was pared by 5 bases and J by 3 bases, with 16 bases between. This CDR3 has 15 amino acids. Germline V lookup: CDR1 SGHTA, CDR2 FQGTGA.